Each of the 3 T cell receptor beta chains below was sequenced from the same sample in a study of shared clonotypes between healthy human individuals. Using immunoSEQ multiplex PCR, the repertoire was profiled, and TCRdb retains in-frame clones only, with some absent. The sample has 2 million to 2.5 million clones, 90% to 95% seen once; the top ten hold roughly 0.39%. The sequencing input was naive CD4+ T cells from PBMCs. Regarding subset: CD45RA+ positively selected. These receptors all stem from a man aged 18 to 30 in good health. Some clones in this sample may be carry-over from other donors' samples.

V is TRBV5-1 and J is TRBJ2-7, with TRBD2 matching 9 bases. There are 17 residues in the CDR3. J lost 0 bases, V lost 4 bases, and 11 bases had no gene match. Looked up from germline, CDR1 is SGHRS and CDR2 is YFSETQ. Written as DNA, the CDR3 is TGCGCCAGCAGCCTGGGACTAGCAGAATGGACCTCCTACGAGCAGTACTTC. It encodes CASSLGLAEWTSYEQYF.

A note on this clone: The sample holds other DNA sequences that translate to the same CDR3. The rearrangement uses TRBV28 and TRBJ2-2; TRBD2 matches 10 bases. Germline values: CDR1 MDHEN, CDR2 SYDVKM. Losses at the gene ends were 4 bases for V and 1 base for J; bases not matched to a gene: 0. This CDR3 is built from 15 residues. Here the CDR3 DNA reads TGTGCCAGCAGTTGGACTAGCGGGAACACCGGGGAGCTGTTTTTT. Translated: CASSWTSGNTGELFF. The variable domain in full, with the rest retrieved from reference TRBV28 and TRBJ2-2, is DVKVTQSSRYLVKRTGEKVFLECVQDMDHENMFWYRQDPGLGLRLIYFSYDVKMKEKGDIPEGYSVSREKKERFSLILESASTNQTSMYLCASSWTSGNTGELFFGEGSRLTVL.

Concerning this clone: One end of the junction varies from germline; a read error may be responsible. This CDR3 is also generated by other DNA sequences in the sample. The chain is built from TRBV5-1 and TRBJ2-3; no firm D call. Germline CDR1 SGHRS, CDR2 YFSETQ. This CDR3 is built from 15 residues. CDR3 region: CASSLAFASTDTQYF. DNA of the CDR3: TGCGCTAGCAGCTTGGCCTTCGCTAGCACAGATACGCAGTATTTT.